Only a few counts were recorded for the clone carrying this TCR beta chain. Its antigen is currently unknown. The PCR ran on 60 Vbeta and 13 Jbeta primers. Method: immunoSEQ multiplex PCR; TCRdb's copy keeps in-frame clones and lacks some. This sample has about 130,000 clones; 70% to 80% occur once, and the top ten carry approximately 1.8%. It was healthy bone marrow donors who served as donors. V lost 5 bases and J lost 4, with 19 bases in between. This CDR3 spans 16 amino acids. Germline CDR1 is SEHNR and CDR2 is FQNEAQ (reference sequence). The entry originates in a study of cytomegalovirus exposure and HLA in healthy donors. Study findings and constraints: In all likelihood, a cluster of highly shared sequence variants was a sequencing artifact. Researchers reported in a later analysis that a missense DCLRE1C variant was tied to TCR beta V- and J-gene trimming.

The chain links TRBV7-9 to TRBJ2-3; no clear D gene. This TCR was sampled from a female donor in good health and CMV-seropositive. The sample consisted of PBMCs. CDR3 amino acids: CASSGGSHPPSDTQYF. The DNA of the CDR3 is TGTGCCAGCAGCGGCGGTTCACACCCGCCCTCAGATACGCAGTATTTT. Full variable domain (missing parts from reference TRBV7-9 and TRBJ2-3): DTGVSQNPRHKITKRGQNVTFRCDPISEHNRLYWYRQTLGQGPEFLTYFQNEAQLEKSRLLSDRFSAERPKGSFSTLEIQRTEQGDSAMYLCASSGGSHPPSDTQYFGPGTRLTVL.